This T cell receptor beta chain was sequenced for a study of blood T cell repertoires in COVID-19. Study overall: Samples came from the United States, Italy and Spain, spanning acute and convalescent COVID-19. T cells, B-cell-depleted T cells, or PBMCs provided the cDNA or gDNA that served as material.

As handled by the study authors: By means of reference gene primer amplification, nucleated cell counts were estimated. Assay: immunoSEQ multiplex PCR; the TCRdb copy retains only in-frame clones and omits some. V and J calls and clone size follow that table, whereas D and trimming were derived from the DNA. The sample shows approximately 170,000 clones, 70% to 90% of them seen only once. The table lists this clone with a few counts. CDR1 is SEHNR and CDR2 is FQNEAQ in the germline V gene (reference sequence). V gave up 7 bases and J gave up 0 bases; unmatched junction bases: 7. The CDR3 contains 16 residues.

The TCR comes from a man aged 55 to 69 who had recovered from COVID-19. Sequenced sample: peripheral blood. V is TRBV7-9 and J is TRBJ2-2, with 8 bases identical to TRBD2. The chain's CDR3 is CASIPRGGTNTGELFF. CDR3 bases: TGTGCCAGCATCCCCCGCGGGGGGACGAACACCGGGGAGCTGTTTTTT.